The rows below give T cell receptor beta chains drawn from one sample of a study of cytomegalovirus exposure and HLA in healthy donors. Sequencing used immunoSEQ multiplex PCR; TCRdb keeps in-frame clones, though not all of them. This sample has some 110,000 clones; less than 80% occur once, and the top ten carry around 3.4%. The sample taken for sequencing was PBMCs. The receptors stem from a man between 60 and 75 years old in good health and CMV-seronegative. The CDR3 runs from the conserved cysteine through the conserved F or W. Fields, in order: CDR3 length, V gene, D gene, clone size, J gene, CDR3 DNA, CDR3 protein. D genes are given only for firm matches. For some rows the clone size is stated as once, few or many, or as a class when expanded; others skip it.

cdr3_length: 13; v_call: TRBV18; d_call: -; clone_size: -; j_call: TRBJ1-5; cdr3_nt: TGTGCCAGCTCTCCGGGACATAAACAGCCCCAGCATTTT; cdr3_aa: CASSPGHKQPQHF
cdr3_length: 17; v_call: TRBV29-1; d_call: TRBD1; clone_size: -; j_call: TRBJ1-4; cdr3_nt: TGCAGCGTTGGGGGACAGGGGGCGCCCGGAACTAATGAAAAACTGTTTTTT; cdr3_aa: CSVGGQGAPGTNEKLFF
cdr3_length: 13; v_call: TRBV11-2; d_call: TRBD2; clone_size: -; j_call: TRBJ2-7; cdr3_nt: TGTGCCAGCAGCTTTTCGCTGGGGGGGGAGCAGTACTTC; cdr3_aa: CASSFSLGGEQYF
cdr3_length: 15; v_call: TRBV6-1; d_call: -; clone_size: -; j_call: TRBJ1-1; cdr3_nt: TGTGCCAGCACCCCGAGGGAGAGGGCGGACACTGAAGCTTTCTTT; cdr3_aa: CASTPRERADTEAFF
cdr3_length: 16; v_call: TRBV6-1; d_call: -; clone_size: -; j_call: TRBJ2-5; cdr3_nt: TGTGCCAGCAGTGAAGGGATTGCCACACGGCGGGAGACCCAGTACTTC; cdr3_aa: CASSEGIATRRETQYF
cdr3_length: 12; v_call: TRBV7-2; d_call: -; clone_size: once; j_call: TRBJ2-7; cdr3_nt: TGTGCCAGCAGCTTGTTTGCGTACGAGCAGTACTTC; cdr3_aa: CASSLFAYEQYF
cdr3_length: 14; v_call: TRBV7-2; d_call: TRBD1; clone_size: -; j_call: TRBJ1-2; cdr3_nt: TGTGCCAGCAGCATGACAGGGGGTCACTATGGCTACACCTTC; cdr3_aa: CASSMTGGHYGYTF
cdr3_length: 15; v_call: TRBV5-1; d_call: TRBD1; clone_size: -; j_call: TRBJ2-5; cdr3_nt: TGCGCCAGCAGCTTGAATACAGGGGGCCAAGAGACCCAGTACTTC; cdr3_aa: CASSLNTGGQETQYF
cdr3_length: 13; v_call: TRBV7-9; d_call: -; clone_size: -; j_call: TRBJ1-1; cdr3_nt: TGTGCCAGCAGTCAATCGGGAGGGACTGAAGCTTTCTTT; cdr3_aa: CASSQSGGTEAFF
cdr3_length: 15; v_call: TRBV7-3; d_call: TRBD1; clone_size: -; j_call: TRBJ1-1; cdr3_nt: TGTGCCAGCAGCCCTCGGACAGGGGGCATCACTGAAGATTTCTTT; cdr3_aa: CASSPRTGGITEDFF
cdr3_length: 14; v_call: TRBV5-4; d_call: TRBD1; clone_size: -; j_call: TRBJ2-6; cdr3_nt: TGTGCCAGCAACAGGGGGGCTGGGGCCAACGTCCTGACTTTC; cdr3_aa: CASNRGAGANVLTF
cdr3_length: 17; v_call: TRBV7-9; d_call: TRBD2; clone_size: few; j_call: TRBJ2-3; cdr3_nt: TGTGCCAGCAGCCCCTCGATGACTAGCGGGGTTTCAGATACGCAGTATTTT; cdr3_aa: CASSPSMTSGVSDTQYF
cdr3_length: 15; v_call: TRBV15; d_call: TRBD1; clone_size: -; j_call: TRBJ1-4; cdr3_nt: TGTGCCACCAGCTCCAGAACAGGGGGGAATGAAAAACTGTTTTTT; cdr3_aa: CATSSRTGGNEKLFF
cdr3_length: 16; v_call: TRBV25-1; d_call: TRBD1; clone_size: -; j_call: TRBJ1-1; cdr3_nt: TGTGCCAGCAGTGAACTCCCAACAGGGACAGGCACTGAAGCTTTCTTT; cdr3_aa: CASSELPTGTGTEAFF
cdr3_length: 14; v_call: TRBV19; d_call: TRBD1; clone_size: -; j_call: TRBJ1-4; cdr3_nt: TGTGCCAGTAGTATAAGACAGGGAGGTGAAAAACTGTTTTTT; cdr3_aa: CASSIRQGGEKLFF
cdr3_length: 17; v_call: TRBV28; d_call: -; clone_size: -; j_call: TRBJ1-2; cdr3_nt: TGTGCCAGCAGTTTACCGCCTCACCGCAGGGTGGGTTATGGCTACACCTTC; cdr3_aa: CASSLPPHRRVGYGYTF
cdr3_length: 15; v_call: TRBV28; d_call: TRBD1; clone_size: -; j_call: TRBJ2-5; cdr3_nt: TGTGCCAGCAAATTATCACAGGGGGCAGGGGAGACCCAGTACTTC; cdr3_aa: CASKLSQGAGETQYF
cdr3_length: 18; v_call: TRBV18; d_call: -; clone_size: -; j_call: TRBJ2-2; cdr3_nt: TGTGCCAGCTCAGCGGGCAACACGTTCGGGGTCGGGTCCGGGGAGCTGTTTTTT; cdr3_aa: CASSAGNTFGVGSGELFF
cdr3_length: 11; v_call: TRBV20-1; d_call: -; clone_size: -; j_call: TRBJ2-5; cdr3_nt: TGCAGTGCTGCCCCGTCCCAGGCCCAGTACTTC; cdr3_aa: CSAAPSQAQYF
cdr3_length: 15; v_call: TRBV2; d_call: TRBD2; clone_size: -; j_call: TRBJ2-1; cdr3_nt: TGTGCCAGCAGTGCGACTAGCGGGGCCTTCAATGAGCAGTTCTTC; cdr3_aa: CASSATSGAFNEQFF
cdr3_length: 14; v_call: TRBV7-8; d_call: -; clone_size: -; j_call: TRBJ2-2; cdr3_nt: TGTGCCAGCAGCTTGGGGGGTCGCGGCGGGGAGCTGTTTTTT; cdr3_aa: CASSLGGRGGELFF